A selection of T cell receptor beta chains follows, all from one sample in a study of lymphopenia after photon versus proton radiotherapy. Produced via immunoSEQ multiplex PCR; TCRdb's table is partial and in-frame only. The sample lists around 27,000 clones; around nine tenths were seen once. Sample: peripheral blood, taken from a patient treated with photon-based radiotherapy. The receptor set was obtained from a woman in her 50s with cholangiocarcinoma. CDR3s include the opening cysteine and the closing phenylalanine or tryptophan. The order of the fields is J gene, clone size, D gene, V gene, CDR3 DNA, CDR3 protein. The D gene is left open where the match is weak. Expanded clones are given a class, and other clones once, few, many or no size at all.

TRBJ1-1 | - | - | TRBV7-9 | TGTGCCAGCAGCCAACGGTCCGCGAACACTGAAGCTTTCTTT | CASSQRSANTEAFF
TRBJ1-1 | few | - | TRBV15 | TGTGCCACCAGCAGAGGCTCCAGGGCGAAACGCAACACTGAAGCTTTCTTT | CATSRGSRAKRNTEAFF
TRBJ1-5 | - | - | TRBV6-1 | TGTGCCAGCAGTGAAGCCACCATATTGGGCAATCAGCCCCAGCATTTT | CASSEATILGNQPQHF
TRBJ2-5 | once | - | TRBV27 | TGTGCCAGCACCCTGGAGGGAAGTAGGGGGCGTGAGGAGACCCAGTACTTC | CASTLEGSRGREETQYF
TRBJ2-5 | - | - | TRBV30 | TGTGCCTGGACTTATCAAGAGACCCAGTACTTC | CAWTYQETQYF
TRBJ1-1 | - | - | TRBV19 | TGTGCCAGTAGTTTATTCTTCGGACGGGTGAACACTGAAGCTTTCTTT | CASSLFFGRVNTEAFF
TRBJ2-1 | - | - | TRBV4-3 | TGCGCCAGCAGCCAAGAACGGTATGGGATGAGCTCCTACAATGAGCAGTTCTTC | CASSQERYGMSSYNEQFF
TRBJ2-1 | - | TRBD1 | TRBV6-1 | TGTGCCAGCAGAACACAGGGGGCCGATGAGCAGTTCTTC | CASRTQGADEQFF
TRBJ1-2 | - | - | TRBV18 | TGTGCCAGCTCTCCACTGCCTAATAACTATGGCTACACCTTC | CASSPLPNNYGYTF
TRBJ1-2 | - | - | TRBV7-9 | TGTGCCAGCAGCTTACGAGTCGGGGATGGCTACACCTTC | CASSLRVGDGYTF
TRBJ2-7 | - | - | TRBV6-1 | TGTGCCAGCCGGGGGTCGGGGGAATACTACGAGCAGTACTTC | CASRGSGEYYEQYF
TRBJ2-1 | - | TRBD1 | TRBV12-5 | TGTGCTAGTGCCAGGGACAGGGCCTACAATGAGCAGTTCTTC | CASARDRAYNEQFF
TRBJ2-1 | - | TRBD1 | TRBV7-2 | TGTGCCAGCGGCAAAAACAGGGGCTACAATGAGCAGTTCTTC | CASGKNRGYNEQFF
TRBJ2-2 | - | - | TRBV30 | TGTGCCTGGGGCACCGGGGAGCTGTTTTTT | CAWGTGELFF
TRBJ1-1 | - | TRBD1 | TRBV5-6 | TGTGCCAGCAGCTCCCTGGGGGCAGGGGGGTGGAGGACTGAAGCTTTCTTT | CASSSLGAGGWRTEAFF
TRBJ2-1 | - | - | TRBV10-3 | TGTGCCATCAGTGAGTCTGCTTTAAGTGTTGATGAGCAGTTCTTC | CAISESALSVDEQFF
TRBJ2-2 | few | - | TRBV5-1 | TGCGCCAGCAGCTTGGACAATCTGGACACCGGGGAGCTGTTTTTT | CASSLDNLDTGELFF
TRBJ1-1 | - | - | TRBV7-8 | TGTGCCAGCAGCTTGCTAGGTCGTCTTAGGAGGGGAGGGGCTGAAGCTTTCTTT | CASSLLGRLRRGGAEAFF
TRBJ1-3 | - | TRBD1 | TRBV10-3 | TGTGCCATCAGCACAGGGGCTGCGAACACCATATATTTT | CAISTGAANTIYF
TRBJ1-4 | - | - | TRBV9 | TGTGCCAGCAGCGGTGCCCCCGGTATTGGTGAAAAACTGTTTTTT | CASSGAPGIGEKLFF
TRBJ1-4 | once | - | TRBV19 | TGTGCCACCCAGGACAGACTTAATGAAAAACTGTTTTTT | CATQDRLNEKLFF
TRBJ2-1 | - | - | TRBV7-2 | TGTGCCAGCAGCCTAACGTGGCAAAATGAGCAGTTCTTC | CASSLTWQNEQFF
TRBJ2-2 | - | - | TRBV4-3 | TGCGCCAGCAGCCAAAACCTACGGGGCACTAACACCGGGGAGCTGTTTTTT | CASSQNLRGTNTGELFF
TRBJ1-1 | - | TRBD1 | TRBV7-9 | TGTGCCGGAAGTACAGGGGGCGCAGAAGCTTTCTTT | CAGSTGGAEAFF
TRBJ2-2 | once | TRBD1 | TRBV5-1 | TGCGCCAGCAGCAGGCGGGGACAGGGGCGTGATACCGGGGAGCTGTTTTTT | CASSRRGQGRDTGELFF
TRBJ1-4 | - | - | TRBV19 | TGTGCCAGTAGTATACTTGGGTTCGGGGATGAAAAACTGTTTTTT | CASSILGFGDEKLFF
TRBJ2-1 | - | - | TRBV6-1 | TGTGCCAGCAGTGGACGAGGGGGGGCCTCCTACAATGAGCAGTTCTTC | CASSGRGGASYNEQFF
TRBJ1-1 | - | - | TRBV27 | TGTGCCAGCAGTTCGTGGACGGGAGAAGCTTTCTTT | CASSSWTGEAFF
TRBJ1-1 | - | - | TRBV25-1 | TGTGCCAGCATGAGAAACACTGAAGCTTTCTTT | CASMRNTEAFF
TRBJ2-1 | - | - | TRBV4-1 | TGCGCCAGCAGCCAAGTATGGATTTACAATGAGCAGTTCTTC | CASSQVWIYNEQFF
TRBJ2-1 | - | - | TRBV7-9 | TGTGCCAGCAGCTTAGGACGGTTGTCCTACAATGAGCAGTTCTTC | CASSLGRLSYNEQFF
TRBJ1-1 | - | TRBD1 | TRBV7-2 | TGTGCCAGCAGCTTAGGGGGCAGGGGGTCTACTGAAGCTTTCTTT | CASSLGGRGSTEAFF
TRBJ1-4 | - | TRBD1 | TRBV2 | TGTGCCAGCAGTTACTCCACGGAATCTTCGACAGGGGATACTGAAAAACTGTTTTTT | CASSYSTESSTGDTEKLFF
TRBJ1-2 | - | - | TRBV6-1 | TGTGCCAGCAGTGAATGGAGGGGCCAGGACTATGGCTACACCTTC | CASSEWRGQDYGYTF
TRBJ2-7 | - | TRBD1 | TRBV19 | TGTGCCAGCGGGACAACCGGGACAGGCCCTTCCTACGAGCAGTACTTC | CASGTTGTGPSYEQYF
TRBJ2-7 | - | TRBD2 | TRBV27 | TGTGCCAGCAGTTCCTCCGGACTAGCTAGATCCTACGAGCAGTACTTC | CASSSSGLARSYEQYF
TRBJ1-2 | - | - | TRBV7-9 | TGTGCCAGCAGCGCGGGGCCCTATGGCTACACCTTC | CASSAGPYGYTF
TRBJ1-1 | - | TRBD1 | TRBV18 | TGTGCCAGCTCACCACGGACAGGGAGTGGGAACACTGAAGCTTTCTTT | CASSPRTGSGNTEAFF
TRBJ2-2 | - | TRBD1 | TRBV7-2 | TGTGCCAGCAGCCAAACAGGGGTGGGCACCGGGGAGCTGTTTTTT | CASSQTGVGTGELFF
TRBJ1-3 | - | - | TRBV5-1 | TGCGCCAGCAGCTTGGGAGGCTGGGGAACTGGAAACACCATATATTTT | CASSLGGWGTGNTIYF
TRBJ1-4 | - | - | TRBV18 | TGTGCCAGCTCACCCGGTCTGGACAGAGGAGAAAAACTGTTTTTT | CASSPGLDRGEKLFF
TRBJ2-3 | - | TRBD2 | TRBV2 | TGTGCCAGCAGGGGGGGGAGGAGCGGTCCTAGCACAGATACGCAGTATTTT | CASRGGRSGPSTDTQYF
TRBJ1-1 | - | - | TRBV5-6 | TGTGCCAGCAGCTGGGACATGATGAACACTGAAGCTTTCTTT | CASSWDMMNTEAFF
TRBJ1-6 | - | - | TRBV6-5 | TGTGCCAGCAGTTACCTTAATAATTCACCCCTCCACTTT | CASSYLNNSPLHF